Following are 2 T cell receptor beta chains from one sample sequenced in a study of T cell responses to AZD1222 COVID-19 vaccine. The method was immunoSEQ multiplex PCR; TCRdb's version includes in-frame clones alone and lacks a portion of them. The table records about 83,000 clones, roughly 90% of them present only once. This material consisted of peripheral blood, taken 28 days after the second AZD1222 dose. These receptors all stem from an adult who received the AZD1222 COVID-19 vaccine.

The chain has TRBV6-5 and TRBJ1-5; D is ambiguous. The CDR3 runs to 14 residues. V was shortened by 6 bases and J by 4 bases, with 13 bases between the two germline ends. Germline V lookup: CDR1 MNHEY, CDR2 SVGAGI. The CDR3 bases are TGTGCCAGCAGCCGGCGGGTCGATAATCAGCCCCAGCATTTT. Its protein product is CASSRRVDNQPQHF.

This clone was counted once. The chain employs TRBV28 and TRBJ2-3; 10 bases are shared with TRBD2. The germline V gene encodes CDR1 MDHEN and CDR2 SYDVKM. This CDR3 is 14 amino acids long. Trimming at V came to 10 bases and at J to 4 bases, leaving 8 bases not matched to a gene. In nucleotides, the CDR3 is TGTGCCACCTTAGCGGGAGGCGGGGCAGATACGCAGTATTTT. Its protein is CATLAGGGADTQYF.